This T cell receptor (beta chain) was found in a study of regulatory T cells in long-lasting Graves disease. Study-wide findings and caveats: Relative to newly diagnosed Graves' patients, persistent ones had lower TCR diversity.

Arm-PCR of CDR3 regions and iRepertoire HTBI primers were the basis on which TCR beta libraries were built. TCRdb used MiXCR to reprocess the multiplex PCR reads, holding one entry per CDR3 protein. The sample yields 550,000 to 700,000 distinct CDR3 sequences, roughly a sixth seen once. Germline V lookup: CDR1 LGHDT, CDR2 YNNKEL (reference sequence). The J segment lost 4 bases and the V segment lost 0 bases, leaving 6 bases of the junction unmatched. There are 16 residues in the CDR3. In this sample, this clonotype turned up many times. Its antigen is still unknown. The time point denotes: newly diagnosed GD, antithyroid drugs for less than 3 months. PBMCs were the source of the RNA used for TCR sequencing. The data also belong to a second study, concerning T cells in Graves' hyperthyroidism and ophthalmopathy.

The receptor was isolated from a man younger than 35 with Graves disease. Source: peripheral blood mononuclear cells (PBMCs), taken at new diagnosis, from a patient treated with antithyroid drugs. The chain has TRBV3-1 and TRBJ2-5; 9 nucleotides agree with TRBD2. CDR3 amino acids: CASSQDRRGGLETQYF. For the CDR3, the DNA is TGTGCCAGCAGCCAAGATAGGCGGGGGGGCTTAGAGACCCAGTACTTC.